The T cell receptor beta chain under discussion was sequenced for a study of T cell changes during pregnancy in multiple sclerosis. Libraries were prepared by immunoSEQ multiplex PCR; TCRdb keeps only in-frame clonotypes and omits some of them. Here the sample spans about 100,000 clones, more than 85% being singletons. V lost 4 bases and J lost 9, with 19 bases in between. The CDR3 consists of 15 residues. Germline CDR1 reads LNHDA; CDR2 reads SQIVND (reference sequence). This specimen consisted of peripheral blood, obtained after pregnancy. This clonotype originated in a female donor with multiple sclerosis, enrolled in a pregnancy study. The genes are TRBV19 and TRBJ1-5; perhaps TRBD1 as D (6 bases). In DNA form, the CDR3 reads TGTGCCAGTAGTAGCCGGGACAATGTCTACTTGCCCCAGCATTTT. Protein product: CASSSRDNVYLPQHF.